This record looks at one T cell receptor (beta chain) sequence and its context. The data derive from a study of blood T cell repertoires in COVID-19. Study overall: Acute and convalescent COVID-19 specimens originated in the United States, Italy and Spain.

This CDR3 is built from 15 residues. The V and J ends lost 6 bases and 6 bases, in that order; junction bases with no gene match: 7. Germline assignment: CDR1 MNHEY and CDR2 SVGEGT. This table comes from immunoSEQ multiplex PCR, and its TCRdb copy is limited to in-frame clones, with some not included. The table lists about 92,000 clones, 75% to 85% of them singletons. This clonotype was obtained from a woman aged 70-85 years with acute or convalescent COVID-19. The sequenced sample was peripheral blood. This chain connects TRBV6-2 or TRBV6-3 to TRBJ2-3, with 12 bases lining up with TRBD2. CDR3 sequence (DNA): TGTGCCAGCAGCCCTAGCGGGGGGGCTGCGGATACGCAGTATTTT. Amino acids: CASSPSGGAADTQYF.